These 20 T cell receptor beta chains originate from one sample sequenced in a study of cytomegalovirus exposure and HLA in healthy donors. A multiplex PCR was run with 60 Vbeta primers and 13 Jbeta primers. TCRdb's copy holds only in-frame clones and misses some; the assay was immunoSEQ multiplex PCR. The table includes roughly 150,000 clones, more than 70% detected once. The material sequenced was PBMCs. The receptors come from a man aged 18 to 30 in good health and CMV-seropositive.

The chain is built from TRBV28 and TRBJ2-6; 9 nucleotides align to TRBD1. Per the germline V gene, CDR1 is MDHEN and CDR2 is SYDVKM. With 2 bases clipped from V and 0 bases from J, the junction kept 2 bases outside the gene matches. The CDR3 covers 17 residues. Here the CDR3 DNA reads TGTGCCAGCAGTTTAGGACAGGGGTCCTCTGGGGCCAACGTCCTGACTTTC. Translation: CASSLGQGSSGANVLTF.

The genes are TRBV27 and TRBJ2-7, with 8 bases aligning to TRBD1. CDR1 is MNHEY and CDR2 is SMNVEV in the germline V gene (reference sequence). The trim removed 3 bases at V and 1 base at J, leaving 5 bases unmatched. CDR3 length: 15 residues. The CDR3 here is CASSFGTGTSYEQYF. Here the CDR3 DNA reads TGTGCCAGCAGTTTTGGGACAGGAACATCCTACGAGCAGTACTTC.

The CDR3, as DNA: TGTGCCAGCAGCACGAGGGGGACAGGGGAAAACGAGCAGTACTTC. Translation: CASSTRGTGENEQYF. This chain uses TRBV6-1 with TRBJ2-7; 10 bases agree with TRBD1. The germline gives CDR1 MNHNS, CDR2 SASEGT. The V and J ends lost 6 bases and 5 bases, in that order; junction bases with no gene match: 10. The CDR3 spans 15 residues.

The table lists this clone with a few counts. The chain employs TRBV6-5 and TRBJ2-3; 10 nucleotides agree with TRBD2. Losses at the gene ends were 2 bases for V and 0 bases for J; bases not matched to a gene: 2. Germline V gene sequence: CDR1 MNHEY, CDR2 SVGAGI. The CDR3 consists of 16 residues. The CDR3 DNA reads TGTGCCAGCAGTTACGGACTAGCGGCGAGCACAGATACGCAGTATTTT. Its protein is CASSYGLAASTDTQYF.

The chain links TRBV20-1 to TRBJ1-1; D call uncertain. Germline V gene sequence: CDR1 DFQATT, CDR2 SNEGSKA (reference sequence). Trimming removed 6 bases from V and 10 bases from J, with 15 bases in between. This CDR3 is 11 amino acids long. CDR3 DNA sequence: TGCAGTGCCACCGCCGGAGGGAGAGCTTTCTTT. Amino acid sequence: CSATAGGRAFF.

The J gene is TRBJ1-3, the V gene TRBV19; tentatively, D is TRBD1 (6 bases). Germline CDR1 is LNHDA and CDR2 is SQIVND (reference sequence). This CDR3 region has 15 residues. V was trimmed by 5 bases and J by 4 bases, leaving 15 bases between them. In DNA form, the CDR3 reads TGTGCCAGTAGTCCACAGGGTCTTGGAGGAAACACCATATATTTT. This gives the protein CASSPQGLGGNTIYF. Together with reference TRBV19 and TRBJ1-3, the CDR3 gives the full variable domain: DGGITQSPKYLFRKEGQNVTLSCEQNLNHDAMYWYRQDPGQGLRLIYYSQIVNDFQKGDIAEGYSVSREKKESFPLTVTSAQKNPTAFYLCASSPQGLGGNTIYFGEGSWLTVV.

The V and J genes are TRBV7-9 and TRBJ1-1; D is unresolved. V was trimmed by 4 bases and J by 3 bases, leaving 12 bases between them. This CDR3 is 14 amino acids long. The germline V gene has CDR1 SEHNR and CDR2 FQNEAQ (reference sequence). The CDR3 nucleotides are TGTGCCAGCAGCTCCAGCGCCCGGGACACTGAAGCTTTCTTT. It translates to CASSSSARDTEAFF.

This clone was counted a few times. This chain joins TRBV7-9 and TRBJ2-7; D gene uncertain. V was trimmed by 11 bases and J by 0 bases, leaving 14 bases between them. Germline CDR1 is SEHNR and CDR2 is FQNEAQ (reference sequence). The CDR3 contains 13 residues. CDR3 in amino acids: CAFWRESSYEQYF. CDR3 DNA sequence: TGTGCCTTTTGGAGAGAAAGCTCCTACGAGCAGTACTTC.

CDR3 nucleotide sequence: TGTGCCTGGACTCGAGCGGACACCATATATTTT. Translating it yields CAWTRADTIYF. This chain links TRBV30 with TRBJ1-3; D remains ambiguous. The CDR3 consists of 11 residues. V was pared by 4 bases and J by 8 bases, with 9 bases between. Germline loops: CDR1 GTSNPN, CDR2 SVGIG (reference sequence). Full variable domain (remainder filled in from reference TRBV30 and TRBJ1-3): SQTIHQWPATLVQPVGSPLSLECTVEGTSNPNLYWYRQAAGRGLQLLFYSVGIGQISSEVPQNLSASRPQDRQFILSSKKLLLSDSGFYLCAWTRADTIYFGEGSWLTVV.

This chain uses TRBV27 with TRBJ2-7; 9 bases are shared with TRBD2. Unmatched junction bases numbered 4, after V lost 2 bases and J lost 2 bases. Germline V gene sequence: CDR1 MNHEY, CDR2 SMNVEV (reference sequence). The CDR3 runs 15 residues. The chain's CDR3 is CASSLGLAGPYEQYF. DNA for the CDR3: TGTGCCAGCAGTTTAGGGCTAGCGGGACCCTACGAGCAGTACTTC.

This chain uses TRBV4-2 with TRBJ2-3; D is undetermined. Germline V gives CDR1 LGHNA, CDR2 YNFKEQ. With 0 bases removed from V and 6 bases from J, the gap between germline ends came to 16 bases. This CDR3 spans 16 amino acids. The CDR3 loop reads CASSQDLMVSRDTQYF. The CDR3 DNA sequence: TGTGCCAGCAGCCAAGATCTGATGGTTTCCCGGGATACGCAGTATTTT.

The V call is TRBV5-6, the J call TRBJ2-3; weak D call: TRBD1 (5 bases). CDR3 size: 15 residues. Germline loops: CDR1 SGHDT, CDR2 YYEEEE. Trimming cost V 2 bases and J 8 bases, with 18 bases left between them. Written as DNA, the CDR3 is TGTGCCAGCAGCTTTAGCAGGGCTGAGATTGGTACGCAGTATTTT. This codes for CASSFSRAEIGTQYF.

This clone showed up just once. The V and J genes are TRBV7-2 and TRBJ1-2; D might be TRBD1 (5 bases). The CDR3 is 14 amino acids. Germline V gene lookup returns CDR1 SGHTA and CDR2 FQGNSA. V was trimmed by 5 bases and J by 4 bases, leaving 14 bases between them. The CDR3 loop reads CASSAEAGIYGYTF. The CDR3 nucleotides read TGTGCCAGCAGCGCCGAGGCAGGGATCTATGGCTACACCTTC.

Here the CDR3 reads CASSLAGFWRQETQYF. The CDR3 bases are TGTGCCAGCAGCTTAGCGGGGTTTTGGAGGCAAGAGACCCAGTACTTC. The genes are TRBV7-8 and TRBJ2-5; possibly TRBD2 for D (5 bases). This CDR3 has 16 residues. V was cut by 0 bases and J by 2 bases, with 13 bases left in between. Per the germline V gene, CDR1 is SGHVS and CDR2 is FQNEAQ.

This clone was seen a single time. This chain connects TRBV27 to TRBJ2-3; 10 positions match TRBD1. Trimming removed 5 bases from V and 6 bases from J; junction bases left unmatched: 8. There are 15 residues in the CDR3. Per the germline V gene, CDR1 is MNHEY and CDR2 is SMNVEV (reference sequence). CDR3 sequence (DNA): TGTGCCAGCAGTACGTTGGGACAGGGGTGGGATACGCAGTATTTT. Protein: CASSTLGQGWDTQYF.

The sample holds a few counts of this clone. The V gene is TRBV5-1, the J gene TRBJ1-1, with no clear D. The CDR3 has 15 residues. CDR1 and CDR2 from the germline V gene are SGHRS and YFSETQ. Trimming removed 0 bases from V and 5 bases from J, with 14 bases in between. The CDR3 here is CASSLEVARRTEAFF. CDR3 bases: TGCGCCAGCAGCTTGGAGGTAGCAAGACGAACTGAAGCTTTCTTT.

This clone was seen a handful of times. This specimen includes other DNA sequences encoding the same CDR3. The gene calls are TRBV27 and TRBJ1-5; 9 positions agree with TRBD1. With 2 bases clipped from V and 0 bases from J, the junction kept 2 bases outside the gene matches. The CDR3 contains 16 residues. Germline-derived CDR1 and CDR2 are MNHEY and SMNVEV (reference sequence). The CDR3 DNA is TGTGCCAGCAGTTTAGGGACAGGGTATAGCAATCAGCCCCAGCATTTT. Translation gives CASSLGTGYSNQPQHF.

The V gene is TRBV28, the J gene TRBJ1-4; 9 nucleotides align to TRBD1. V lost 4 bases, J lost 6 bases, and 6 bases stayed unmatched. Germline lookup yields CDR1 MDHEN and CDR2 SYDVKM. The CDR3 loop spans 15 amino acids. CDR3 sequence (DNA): TGTGCCAGCAGTTGGGAAAGGACAGGGGATGAAAAACTGTTTTTT. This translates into CASSWERTGDEKLFF.

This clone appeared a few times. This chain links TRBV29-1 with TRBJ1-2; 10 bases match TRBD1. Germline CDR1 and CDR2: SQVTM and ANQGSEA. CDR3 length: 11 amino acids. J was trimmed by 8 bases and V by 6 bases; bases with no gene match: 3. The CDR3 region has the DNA TGCAGCGTCACGACAGGGGGCGGCTACACCTTC. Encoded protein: CSVTTGGGYTF.

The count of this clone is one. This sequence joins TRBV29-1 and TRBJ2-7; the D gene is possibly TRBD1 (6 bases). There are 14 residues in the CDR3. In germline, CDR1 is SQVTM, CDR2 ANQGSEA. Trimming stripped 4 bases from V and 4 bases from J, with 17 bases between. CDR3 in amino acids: CSVGGTGYRYEQYF. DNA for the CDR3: TGCAGCGTTGGGGGAACAGGGTATCGGTACGAGCAGTACTTC.